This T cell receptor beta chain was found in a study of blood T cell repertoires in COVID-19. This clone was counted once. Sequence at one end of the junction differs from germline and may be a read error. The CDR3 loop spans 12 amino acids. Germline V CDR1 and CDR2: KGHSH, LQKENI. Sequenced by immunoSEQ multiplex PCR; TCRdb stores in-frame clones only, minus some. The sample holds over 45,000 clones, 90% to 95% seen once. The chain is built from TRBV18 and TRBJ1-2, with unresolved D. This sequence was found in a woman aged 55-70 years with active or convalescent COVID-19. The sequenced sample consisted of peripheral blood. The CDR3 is CASSPENYRYTF. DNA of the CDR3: TGTGCCAGCTCACCAGAGAACTATCGCTACACCTTC.